Included here is one T cell receptor (beta chain) sequence, with context. What it binds is not known. Trimming removed 5 bases from V and 6 bases from J, with 15 bases in between. Germline V CDR1 and CDR2: SQVTM, ANQGSEA. The CDR3 has 13 amino acids. This entry is derived from a study of cytomegalovirus exposure and HLA in healthy donors. About the study: An early data release held 75 million to 100 million unique TCRs from HLA-typed donors. Most genotyped donors, approximately 81% of 300 to 400, had Caucasian-associated genetic ancestry. Study-level findings and limits: Previously analyzed data showed that most TCR beta V segments were productive at a frequency of about 87% or about 30%. Several of the most significant clusters appeared, in a later analysis, to be linked to common viral pathogens.

Primers: 60 Vbeta forward and 13 Jbeta reverse. TCRdb's table, derived via immunoSEQ multiplex PCR, lists solely in-frame clones and lacks some. In the table there are around 170,000 clones, about three quarters of which are singletons. The receptor was derived from a man in his forties in good health and CMV-seronegative. Material for sequencing was PBMCs. The chain combines TRBV29-1 with TRBJ2-3; D remains ambiguous. CDR3 nucleotide sequence: TGCAGCGTTATAACTTTCCCCTCGGATACGCAGTATTTT. Amino acid sequence: CSVITFPSDTQYF.